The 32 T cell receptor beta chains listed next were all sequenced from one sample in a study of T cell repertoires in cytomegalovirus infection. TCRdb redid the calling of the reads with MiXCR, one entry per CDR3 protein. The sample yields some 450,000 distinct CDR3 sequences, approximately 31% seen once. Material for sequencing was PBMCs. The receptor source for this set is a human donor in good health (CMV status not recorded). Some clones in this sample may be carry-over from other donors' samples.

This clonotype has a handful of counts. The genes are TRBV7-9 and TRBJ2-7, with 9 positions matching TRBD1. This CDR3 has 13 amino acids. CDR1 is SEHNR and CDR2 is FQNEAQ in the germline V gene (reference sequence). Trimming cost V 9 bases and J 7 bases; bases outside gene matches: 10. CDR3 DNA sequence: TGTGCCAGTGTAAGCCGGGACAGGGATGAGCAGTACTTC. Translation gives CASVSRDRDEQYF. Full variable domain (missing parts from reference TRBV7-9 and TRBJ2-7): DTGVSQNPRHKITKRGQNVTFRCDPISEHNRLYWYRQTLGQGPEFLTYFQNEAQLEKSRLLSDRFSAERPKGSFSTLEIQRTEQGDSAMYLCASVSRDRDEQYFGPGTRLTVT.

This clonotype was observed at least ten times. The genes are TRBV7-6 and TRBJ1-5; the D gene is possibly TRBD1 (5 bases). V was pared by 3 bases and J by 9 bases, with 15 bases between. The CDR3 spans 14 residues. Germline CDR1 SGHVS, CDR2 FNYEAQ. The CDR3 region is CASSLGVEGSPQHF. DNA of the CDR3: TGTGCCAGCAGCTTGGGGGTAGAGGGATCGCCCCAGCATTTT.

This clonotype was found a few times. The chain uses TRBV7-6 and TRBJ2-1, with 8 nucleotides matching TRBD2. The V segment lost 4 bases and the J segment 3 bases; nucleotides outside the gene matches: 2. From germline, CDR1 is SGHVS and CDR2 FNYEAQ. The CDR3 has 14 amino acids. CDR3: CASSWSGGYNEQFF. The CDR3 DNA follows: TGTGCCAGCAGCTGGAGCGGGGGCTACAATGAGCAGTTCTTC.

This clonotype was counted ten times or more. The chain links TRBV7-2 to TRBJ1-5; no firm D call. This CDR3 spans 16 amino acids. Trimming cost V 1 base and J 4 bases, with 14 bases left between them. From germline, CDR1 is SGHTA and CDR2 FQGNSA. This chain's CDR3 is CASSLVGSPPNQPQHF. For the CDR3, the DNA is TGTGCCAGCAGCTTAGTTGGGAGCCCTCCTAATCAGCCCCAGCATTTT.

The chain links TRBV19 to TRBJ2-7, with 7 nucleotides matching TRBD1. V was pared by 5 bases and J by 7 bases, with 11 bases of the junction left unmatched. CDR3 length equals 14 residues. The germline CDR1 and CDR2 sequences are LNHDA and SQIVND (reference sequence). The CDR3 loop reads CASSEGTVMSEQYF. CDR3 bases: TGTGCCAGTAGTGAAGGGACAGTAATGTCTGAGCAGTACTTC.

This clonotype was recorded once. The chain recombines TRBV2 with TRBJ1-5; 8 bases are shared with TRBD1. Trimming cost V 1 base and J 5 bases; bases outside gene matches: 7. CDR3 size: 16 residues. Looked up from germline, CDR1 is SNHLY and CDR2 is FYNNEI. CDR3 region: CASSEGDRTVDQPQHF. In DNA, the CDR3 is TGTGCCAGCAGTGAAGGGGACAGGACCGTAGATCAGCCCCAGCATTTT. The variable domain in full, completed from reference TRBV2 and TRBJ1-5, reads EPEVTQTPSHQVTQMGQEVILRCVPISNHLYFYWYRQILGQKVEFLVSFYNNEISEKSEIFDDQFSVERPDGSNFTLKIRSTKLEDSAMYFCASSEGDRTVDQPQHFGDGTRLSIL.

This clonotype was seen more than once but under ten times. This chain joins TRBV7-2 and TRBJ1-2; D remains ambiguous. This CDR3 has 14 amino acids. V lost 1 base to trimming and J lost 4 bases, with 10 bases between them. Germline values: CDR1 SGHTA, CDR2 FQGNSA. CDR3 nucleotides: TGTGCCAGCAGCTTAGGAACGGACCGCTATGGCTACACCTTC. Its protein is CASSLGTDRYGYTF. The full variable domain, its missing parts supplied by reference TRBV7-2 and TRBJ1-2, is GAGVSQSPSNKVTEKGKDVELRCDPISGHTALYWYRQSLGQGLEFLIYFQGNSAPDKSGLPSDRFSAERTGGSVSTLTIQRTQQEDSAVYLCASSLGTDRYGYTFGSGTRLTVV.

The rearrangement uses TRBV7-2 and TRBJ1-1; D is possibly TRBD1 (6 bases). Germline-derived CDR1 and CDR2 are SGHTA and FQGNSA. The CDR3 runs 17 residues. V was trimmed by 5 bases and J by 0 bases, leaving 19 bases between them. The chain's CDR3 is CASSPVKATGLNTEAFF. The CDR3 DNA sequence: TGTGCCAGCAGCCCGGTTAAGGCCACAGGGCTGAACACTGAAGCTTTCTTT.

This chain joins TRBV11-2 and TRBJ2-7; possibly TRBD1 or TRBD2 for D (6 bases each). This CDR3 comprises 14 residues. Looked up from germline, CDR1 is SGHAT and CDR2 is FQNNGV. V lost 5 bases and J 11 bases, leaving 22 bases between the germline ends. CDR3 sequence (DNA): TGTGCCAGCAGCCACAGGGTAGCGGTCCAGGGGAAGTACTTC. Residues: CASSHRVAVQGKYF.

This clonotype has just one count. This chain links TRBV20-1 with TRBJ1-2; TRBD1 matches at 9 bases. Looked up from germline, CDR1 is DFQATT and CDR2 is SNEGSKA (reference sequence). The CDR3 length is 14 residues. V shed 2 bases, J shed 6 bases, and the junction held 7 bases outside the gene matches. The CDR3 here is CSARLSDRGNGYTF. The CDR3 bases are TGCAGTGCTAGACTCTCGGACAGGGGAAATGGCTACACCTTC.

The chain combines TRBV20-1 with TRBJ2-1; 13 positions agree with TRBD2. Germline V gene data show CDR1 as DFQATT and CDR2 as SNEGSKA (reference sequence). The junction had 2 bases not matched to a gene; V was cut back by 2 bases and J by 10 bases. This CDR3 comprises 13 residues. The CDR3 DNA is TGCAGTGCTAGAAAGGGACTAGCGGGGGAGCAGTTCTTC. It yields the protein CSARKGLAGEQFF.

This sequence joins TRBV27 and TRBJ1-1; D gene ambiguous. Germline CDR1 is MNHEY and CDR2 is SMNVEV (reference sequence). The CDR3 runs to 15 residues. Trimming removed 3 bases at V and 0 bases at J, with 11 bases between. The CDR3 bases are TGTGCCAGCAGTTTCAACATAAAAATGAACACTGAAGCTTTCTTT. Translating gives CASSFNIKMNTEAFF.

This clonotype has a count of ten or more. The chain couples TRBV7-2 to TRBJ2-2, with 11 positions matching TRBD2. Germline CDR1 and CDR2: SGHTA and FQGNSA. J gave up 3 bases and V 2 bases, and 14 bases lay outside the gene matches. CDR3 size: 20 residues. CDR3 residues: CASSLRLAGGPLIHTGELFF. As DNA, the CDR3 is TGTGCCAGCAGCTTACGGCTAGCGGGGGGCCCTTTAATCCACACCGGGGAGCTGTTTTTT.

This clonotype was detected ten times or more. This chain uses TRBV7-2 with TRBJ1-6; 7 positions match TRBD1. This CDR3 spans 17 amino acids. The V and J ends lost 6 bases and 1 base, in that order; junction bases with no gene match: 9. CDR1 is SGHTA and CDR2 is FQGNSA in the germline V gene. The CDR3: CASRTALQGSYNSPLHF. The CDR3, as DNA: TGTGCCAGCAGGACTGCTCTACAGGGGTCCTATAATTCACCCCTCCACTTT.

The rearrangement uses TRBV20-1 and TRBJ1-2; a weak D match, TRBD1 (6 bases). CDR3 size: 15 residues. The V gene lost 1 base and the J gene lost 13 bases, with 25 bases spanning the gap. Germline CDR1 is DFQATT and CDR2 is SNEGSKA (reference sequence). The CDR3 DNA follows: TGCAGTGCTAGAGGAAGACAGGCATCCTCGAGTGTTGGCACCTTC. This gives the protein CSARGRQASSSVGTF.

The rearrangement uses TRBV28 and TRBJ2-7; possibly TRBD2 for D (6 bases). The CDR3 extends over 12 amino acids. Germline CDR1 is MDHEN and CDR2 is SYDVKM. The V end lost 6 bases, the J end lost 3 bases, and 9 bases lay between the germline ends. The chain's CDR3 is CASRGGFYEQYF. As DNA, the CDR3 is TGTGCCAGCAGGGGGGGATTCTACGAGCAGTACTTC.

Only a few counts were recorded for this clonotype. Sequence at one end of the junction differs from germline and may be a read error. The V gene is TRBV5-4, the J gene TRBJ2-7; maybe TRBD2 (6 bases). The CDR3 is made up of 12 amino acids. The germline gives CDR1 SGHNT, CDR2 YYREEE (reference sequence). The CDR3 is CASSSHPSVLRF. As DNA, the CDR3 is TGTGCCAGCAGCTCCCACCCTAGCGTCCTACGCTTC. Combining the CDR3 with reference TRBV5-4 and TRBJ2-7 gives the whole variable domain ETGVTQSPTHLIKTRGQQVTLRCSSQSGHNTVSWYQQALGQGPQFIFQYYREEENGRGNFPPRFSGLQFPNYSSELNVNALELDDSALYLCASSSHPSVLRFGPGTRLTVT.

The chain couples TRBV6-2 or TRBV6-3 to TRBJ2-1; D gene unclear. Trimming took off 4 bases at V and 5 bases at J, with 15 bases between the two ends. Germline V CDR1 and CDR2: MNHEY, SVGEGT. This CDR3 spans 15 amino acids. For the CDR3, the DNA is TGTGCCAGCAGTTCCCACCCCGGGCTTGACAATGAGCAGTTCTTC. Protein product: CASSSHPGLDNEQFF.

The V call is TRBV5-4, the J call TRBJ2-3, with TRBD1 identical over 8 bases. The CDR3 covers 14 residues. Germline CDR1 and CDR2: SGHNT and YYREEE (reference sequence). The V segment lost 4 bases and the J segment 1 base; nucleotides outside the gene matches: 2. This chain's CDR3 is CASSEDRGTDTQYF. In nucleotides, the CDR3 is TGTGCCAGCAGCGAGGACAGGGGCACAGATACGCAGTATTTT.

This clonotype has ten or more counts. In DNA, the CDR3 is TGTGCCAGCAGTTACCGTGAGGGTCAGCCCCAGCATTTT. It specifies CASSYREGQPQHF. The V and J genes are TRBV6-5 and TRBJ1-5; D is unclear. The CDR3 length is 13 residues. Per the germline V gene, CDR1 is MNHEY and CDR2 is SVGAGI. Between the trimmed V and J ends, which lost 2 bases and 6 bases, there was a span of 8 bases.

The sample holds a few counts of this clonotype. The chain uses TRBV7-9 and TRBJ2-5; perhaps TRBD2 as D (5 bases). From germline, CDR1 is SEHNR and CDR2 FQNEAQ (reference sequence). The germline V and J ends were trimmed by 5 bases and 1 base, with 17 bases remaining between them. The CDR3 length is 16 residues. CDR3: CASSPGDIQFQETQYF. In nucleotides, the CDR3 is TGTGCCAGCAGCCCCGGGGATATCCAATTCCAAGAGACCCAGTACTTC.

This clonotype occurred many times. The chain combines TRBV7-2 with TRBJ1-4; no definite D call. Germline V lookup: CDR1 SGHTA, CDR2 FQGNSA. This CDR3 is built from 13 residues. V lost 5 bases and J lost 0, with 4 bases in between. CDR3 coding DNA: TGTGCCAGCAGCCCCCCAACTAATGAAAAACTGTTTTTT. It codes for CASSPPTNEKLFF.

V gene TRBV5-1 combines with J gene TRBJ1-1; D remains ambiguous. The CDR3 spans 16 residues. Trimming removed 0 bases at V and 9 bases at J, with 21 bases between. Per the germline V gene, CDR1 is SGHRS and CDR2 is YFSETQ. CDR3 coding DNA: TGCGCCAGCAGCTTGGCGTCGGCAGTTGTCTTCCAACAAGCTTTCTTT. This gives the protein CASSLASAVVFQQAFF.

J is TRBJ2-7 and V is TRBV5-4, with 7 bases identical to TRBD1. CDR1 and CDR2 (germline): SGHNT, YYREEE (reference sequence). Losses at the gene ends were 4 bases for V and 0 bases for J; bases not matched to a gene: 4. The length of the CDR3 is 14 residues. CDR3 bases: TGTGCCAGCAGCCGGGGACAGAGCTCCTACGAGCAGTACTTC. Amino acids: CASSRGQSSYEQYF.

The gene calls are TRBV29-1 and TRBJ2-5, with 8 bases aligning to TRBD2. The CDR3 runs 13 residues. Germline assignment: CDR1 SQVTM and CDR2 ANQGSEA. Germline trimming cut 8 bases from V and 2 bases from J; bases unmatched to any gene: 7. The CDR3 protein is CSSTLAGQETQYF. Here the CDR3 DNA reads TGCAGCTCCACCTTAGCGGGGCAAGAGACCCAGTACTTC. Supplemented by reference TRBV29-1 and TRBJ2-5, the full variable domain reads SAVISQKPSRDICQRGTSLTIQCQVDSQVTMMFWYRQQPGQSLTLIATANQGSEATYESGFVIDKFPISRPNLTFSTLTVSNMSPEDSSIYLCSSTLAGQETQYFGPGTRLLVL.

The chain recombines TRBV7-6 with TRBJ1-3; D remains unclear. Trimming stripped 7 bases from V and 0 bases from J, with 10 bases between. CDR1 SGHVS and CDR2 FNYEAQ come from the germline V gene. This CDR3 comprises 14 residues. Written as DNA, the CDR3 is TGTGCCAGCAAGGACTTCGTCTCTGGAAACACCATATATTTT. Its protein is CASKDFVSGNTIYF.

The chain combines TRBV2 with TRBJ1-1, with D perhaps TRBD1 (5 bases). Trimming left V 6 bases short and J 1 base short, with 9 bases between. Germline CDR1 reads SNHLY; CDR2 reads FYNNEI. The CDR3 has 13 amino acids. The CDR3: CASREGPNTEAFF. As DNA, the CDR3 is TGTGCCAGCAGGGAGGGACCGAACACTGAAGCTTTCTTT.

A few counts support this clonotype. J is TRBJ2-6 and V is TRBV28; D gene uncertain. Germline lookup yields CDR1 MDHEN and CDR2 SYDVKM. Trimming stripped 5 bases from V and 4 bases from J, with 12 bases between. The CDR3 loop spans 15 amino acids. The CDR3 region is CASSQQEAGANVLTF. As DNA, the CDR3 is TGTGCCAGCAGTCAACAAGAGGCCGGGGCCAACGTCCTGACTTTC. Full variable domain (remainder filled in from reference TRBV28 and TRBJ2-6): DVKVTQSSRYLVKRTGEKVFLECVQDMDHENMFWYRQDPGLGLRLIYFSYDVKMKEKGDIPEGYSVSREKKERFSLILESASTNQTSMYLCASSQQEAGANVLTFGAGSRLTVL.

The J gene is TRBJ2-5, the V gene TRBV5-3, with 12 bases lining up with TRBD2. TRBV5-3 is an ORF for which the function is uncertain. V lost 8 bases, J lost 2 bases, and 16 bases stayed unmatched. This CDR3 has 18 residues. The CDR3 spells CASSLGLAGFPLQETQYF. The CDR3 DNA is TGTGCCAGCAGCCTTGGACTAGCGGGGTTCCCGCTACAAGAGACCCAGTACTTC.

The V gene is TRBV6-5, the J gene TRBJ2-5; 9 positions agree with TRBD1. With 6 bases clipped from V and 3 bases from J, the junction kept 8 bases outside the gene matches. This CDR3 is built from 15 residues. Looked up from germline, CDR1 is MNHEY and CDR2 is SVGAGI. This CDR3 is CASSRTGGDEETQYF. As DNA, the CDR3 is TGTGCCAGCAGCCGCACAGGGGGCGATGAAGAGACCCAGTACTTC.

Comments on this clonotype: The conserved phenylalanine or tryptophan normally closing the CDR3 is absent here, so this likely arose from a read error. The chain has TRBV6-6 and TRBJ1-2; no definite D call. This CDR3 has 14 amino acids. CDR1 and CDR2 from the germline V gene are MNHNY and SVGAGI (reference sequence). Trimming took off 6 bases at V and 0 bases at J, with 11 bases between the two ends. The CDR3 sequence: CASSTTPTNYGYTL. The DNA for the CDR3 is TGTGCCAGCAGCACCACCCCGACTAACTATGGCTACACCTTA.

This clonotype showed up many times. CDR3 nucleotides: TGTGCCAGCAGCACCAACGGACAGGGAACGCAGTATTTT. Its protein product is CASSTNGQGTQYF. The rearrangement links TRBV7-2 to TRBJ2-3; TRBD1 matches at 8 bases. Germline V gives CDR1 SGHTA, CDR2 FQGNSA. Trimming cost V 5 bases and J 9 bases; bases outside gene matches: 7. The CDR3 is made up of 13 amino acids.